The rows below give T cell receptor beta chains drawn from one sample of a study of regulatory T cells in long-lasting Graves disease. TCRdb analysed the multiplex PCR reads with MiXCR anew, one entry per CDR3 protein. The sample has about 660,000 distinct CDR3 sequences, roughly 30% seen once. This sample comprised peripheral blood mononuclear cells (PBMCs), obtained when the disease was refractory, from a patient treated with antithyroid drugs. These receptors were taken from a female donor with Graves disease. CDR3s include the opening cysteine and the closing phenylalanine or tryptophan. D genes are given only for firm matches. Some rows mark clone size as missing; the rest say once, few, many or name a class of expanded clone.

J | V | size | D | DNA | CDR3
TRBJ1-5 | TRBV6-1 | . | . | TGTGCCAGCAGTGATCTTCGGGGTGGTCAGCCCCAGCATTTT | CASSDLRGGQPQHF
TRBJ2-7 | TRBV6-1 | . | TRBD2 | TGTGCCAGCAGACGAACCGGGACTATCGAGCAGTACTTC | CASRRTGTIEQYF
TRBJ2-7 | TRBV5-1 | . | . | TGCGCCAGCAGCTTGAGCCTACAGGCTAGATCCCACGAGCAGTACTTC | CASSLSLQARSHEQYF
TRBJ2-5 | TRBV2 | . | TRBD1 | TGTGCCAGCAGTGAAGGGGGACAGGGACGAGAGACCCAGTACTTC | CASSEGGQGRETQYF
TRBJ2-7 | TRBV11-2 | many | TRBD1 | TGTGCCAGCAGCACAGGACAGGGATTGTACGAGCAGTACTTC | CASSTGQGLYEQYF
TRBJ1-5 | TRBV7-2 | once | TRBD1 | TGTGCCAGCAGCTTCCTGGGACAGGGGAATAGCAATCAGCCCCAGCATTTT | CASSFLGQGNSNQPQHF
TRBJ2-7 | TRBV6-1 | . | TRBD2 | TGTGCCAGCAGTCTCGGGCGGGACTACCACTACGAGCAGTACTTC | CASSLGRDYHYEQYF
TRBJ1-5 | TRBV6-2/TRBV6-3 | few | TRBD1 | TGTGCCAGCAGTTATTTGGCACAGGGGGGCGGGCAGCCCCAGCATTTT | CASSYLAQGGGQPQHF
TRBJ1-1 | TRBV2 | few | TRBD1 | TGTGCCAGCGGTCGACAGGGGCACACTGAAGCTTTCTTT | CASGRQGHTEAFF
TRBJ2-7 | TRBV12-5 | many | . | TGTGCTAGTGGTTTGGTAGCCAAGTCCTACGAGCAGTACTTC | CASGLVAKSYEQYF
TRBJ1-3 | TRBV29-1 | . | . | TGCAGCGTTGACGAGGGGTTTGGAAACACCATATATTTT | CSVDEGFGNTIYF
TRBJ2-6 | TRBV12-3/TRBV12-4 | . | . | TGTGCCAGCAGCCCCCAGGAACGGTTTGGGTCTGGGGCCAACGTCCTGACTTTC | CASSPQERFGSGANVLTF
TRBJ2-7 | TRBV2 | . | TRBD2 | TGTGCCAGCAGTGTCAGCGGGAGTCGGGAGTACGAGCAGTACTTC | CASSVSGSREYEQYF
TRBJ2-7 | TRBV13 | few | TRBD1 | TGTGCCAGCAGCTTAGGAACGCCGGGACAGGCAGTGGAGCAGTACTTC | CASSLGTPGQAVEQYF
TRBJ1-5 | TRBV4-1 | . | . | TGCGCCAGCAGCCAAGATATCGGGAGCAATCAGCCCCAGCATTTT | CASSQDIGSNQPQHF
TRBJ1-1 | TRBV29-1 | . | . | TGCAGCGTTGAAGAAGGTGGGGGGCGAGTTCCCACTGAAGCTTTCTTT | CSVEEGGGRVPTEAFF
TRBJ1-2 | TRBV20-1 | few | . | TGCAGTGCTTTGGGGATGGGACGGGAGGGAGGCTACACCTTC | CSALGMGREGGYTF
TRBJ1-1 | TRBV11-2 | many | . | TGTGCCAGCAACTTTAGGTACATGAACACTGAAGCTTTCTTT | CASNFRYMNTEAFF
TRBJ1-1 | TRBV29-1 | . | . | TGCAGCGTCCCGCAGATGGGGGCAGGGAACACTGAAGCTTTCTTT | CSVPQMGAGNTEAFF
TRBJ1-1 | TRBV7-2 | . | . | TGTGCCAGCAGCACCCGGACAGTCACTGAAGCTTTCTTT | CASSTRTVTEAFF
TRBJ2-5 | TRBV11-2 | . | TRBD1 | TGTGCCAGCAGCCAAGACAGGGGGAGGGGGGTTGAGACCCAGTACTTC | CASSQDRGRGVETQYF
TRBJ1-6 | TRBV27 | . | . | TGTGCCAGCAGTTTATTCAGGGGCTATAATTCACCCCTCCACTTT | CASSLFRGYNSPLHF
TRBJ1-6 | TRBV27 | many | TRBD1 | TGTGCCAGCAGACGGGGACAGGGAGGGTCACCCCTCCACTTT | CASRRGQGGSPLHF
TRBJ2-5 | TRBV7-2 | . | . | TGTGCCAGCAGCTTACTAAACGGCGGATTGAGAGAGACCCAGTACTTC | CASSLLNGGLRETQYF
TRBJ2-5 | TRBV29-1 | . | . | TGCAGCGTTGTTTCCCAGGGAACAGAGACCCAGTACTTC | CSVVSQGTETQYF
TRBJ1-2 | TRBV20-1 | . | . | TGCAGTGTCCCAGCCGCCGGGCTCCGGGGCTATGGCTACACCTTC | CSVPAAGLRGYGYTF
TRBJ2-5 | TRBV18 | few | . | TGTGCCAGCGGGGGTTGGAAAGAGACCCAGTACTTC | CASGGWKETQYF